This T cell receptor beta chain was captured by sequencing in a study of long-term antiretroviral therapy in people with HIV. The germline V and J ends were trimmed by 6 bases and 3 bases, with 14 bases remaining between them. The CDR3 is 14 amino acids. Germline V gene sequence: CDR1 LNHDA, CDR2 SQIVND (reference sequence). Assay version v3.0 of immunoSEQ was used, and it was run at survey level. Measured with immunoSEQ multiplex PCR; TCRdb has only the in-frame clones, and not every one. Among 14,000 or so clones listed, around three quarters were seen once. The rearrangement joins TRBV19 to TRBJ1-1; D may be TRBD1 (6 bases). The source was unsorted PBMCs, collected 3.1 years after starting antiretroviral therapy. The source of this sequence is a man between 35 and 55 years old with HIV. The DNA of the CDR3 is TGTGCCAGTAGGGGACAAGGGAGGGACACTGAAGCTTTCTTT. Translating gives CASRGQGRDTEAFF.